This T cell receptor (beta chain) emerged from a study of blood T cells in healthy people across ages. The CDR3 runs 13 residues. V lost 3 bases, J lost 0 bases, and 5 bases lay in between. Germline-derived CDR1 and CDR2 are LNHDA and SQIVND (reference sequence). Notes on this clonotype: No antigen is known for it.

Whole-study results and caveats: A greater number of naive CD4+ cells and higher diversity distinguished long-lived donors from aged donors.

It was with a sample-barcoded 5' primer and a J-beta primer mix that a second PCR of roughly 7 to 12 cycles was run. TCRdb processed the 5' RACE reads anew with MiXCR; each CDR3 protein has one entry. The sample lists some 730,000 distinct CDR3 sequences, approximately 22% occurring once. The sequencing sample was made of blood. This clonotype was obtained from a man in his sixties or seventies in good health. The V call is TRBV19, the J call TRBJ1-1; no clear D. CDR3: CASSMGMNTEAFF. The DNA for the CDR3 is TGTGCCAGTAGTATGGGTATGAACACTGAAGCTTTCTTT.